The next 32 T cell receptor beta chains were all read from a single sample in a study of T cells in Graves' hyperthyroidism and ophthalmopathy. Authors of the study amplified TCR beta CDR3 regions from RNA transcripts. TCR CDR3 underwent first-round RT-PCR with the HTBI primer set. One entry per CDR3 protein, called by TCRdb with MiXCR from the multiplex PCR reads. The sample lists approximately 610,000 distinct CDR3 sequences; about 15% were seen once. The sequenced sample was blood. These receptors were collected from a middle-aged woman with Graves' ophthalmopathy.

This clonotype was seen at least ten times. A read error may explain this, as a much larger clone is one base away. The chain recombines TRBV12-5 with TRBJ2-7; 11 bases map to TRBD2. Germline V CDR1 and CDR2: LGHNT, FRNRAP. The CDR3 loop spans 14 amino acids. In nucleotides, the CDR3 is TGTGCTAGTGGTTTCGCCGGGACTAGCGGCGAGCAGCACTTC. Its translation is CASGFAGTSGEQHF.

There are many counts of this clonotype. CDR3: CASSLGVGTYEQYF. Here the CDR3 DNA reads TGCGCCAGCAGCTTGGGGGTCGGAACCTACGAGCAGTACTTC. The chain links TRBV5-1 to TRBJ2-7; no firm D call. Germline CDR1 SGHRS, CDR2 YFSETQ. This CDR3 has 14 amino acids. V gave up 0 bases and J gave up 2 bases, with 9 bases separating them.

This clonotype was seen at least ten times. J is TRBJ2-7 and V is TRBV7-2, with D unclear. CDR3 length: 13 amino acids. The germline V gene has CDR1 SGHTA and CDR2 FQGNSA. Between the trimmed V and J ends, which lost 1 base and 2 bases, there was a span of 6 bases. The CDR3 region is CASSLEFTYEQYF. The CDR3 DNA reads TGTGCCAGCAGCTTAGAGTTCACCTACGAGCAGTACTTC.

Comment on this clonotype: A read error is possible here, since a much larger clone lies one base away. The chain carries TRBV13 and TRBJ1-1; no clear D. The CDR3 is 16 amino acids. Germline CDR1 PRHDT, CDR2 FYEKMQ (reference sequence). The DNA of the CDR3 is TGTGTCAGCAGCTTATACCCTCTCGTCTTGAACACTGAAGCTTTCTTT. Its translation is CVSSLYPLVLNTEAFF.

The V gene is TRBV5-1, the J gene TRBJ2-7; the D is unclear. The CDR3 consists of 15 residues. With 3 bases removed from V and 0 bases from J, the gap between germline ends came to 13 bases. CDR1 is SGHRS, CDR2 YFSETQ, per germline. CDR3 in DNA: TGCGCCAGCAGCTCTGGACCAGGTCGCTCCTACGAGCAGTACTTC. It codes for CASSSGPGRSYEQYF. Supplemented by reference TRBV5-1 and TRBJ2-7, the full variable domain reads KAGVTQTPRYLIKTRGQQVTLSCSPISGHRSVSWYQQTPGQGLQFLFEYFSETQRNKGNFPGRFSGRQFSNSRSEMNVSTLELGDSALYLCASSSGPGRSYEQYFGPGTRLTVT.

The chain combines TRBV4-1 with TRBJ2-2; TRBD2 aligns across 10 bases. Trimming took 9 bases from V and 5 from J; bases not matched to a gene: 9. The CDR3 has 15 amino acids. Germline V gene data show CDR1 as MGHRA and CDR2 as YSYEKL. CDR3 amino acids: CASRPGLAWTGELFF. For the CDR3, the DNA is TGCGCCAGTCGACCGGGACTAGCGTGGACCGGGGAGCTGTTTTTT.

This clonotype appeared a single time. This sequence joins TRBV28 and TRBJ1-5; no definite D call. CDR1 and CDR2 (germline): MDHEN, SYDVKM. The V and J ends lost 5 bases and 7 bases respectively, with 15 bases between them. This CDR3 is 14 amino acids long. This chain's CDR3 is CASSPQLRRQPQHF. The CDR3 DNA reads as TGTGCCAGCAGTCCTCAGCTAAGGCGGCAGCCCCAGCATTTT. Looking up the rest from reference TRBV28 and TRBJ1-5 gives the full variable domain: DVKVTQSSRYLVKRTGEKVFLECVQDMDHENMFWYRQDPGLGLRLIYFSYDVKMKEKGDIPEGYSVSREKKERFSLILESASTNQTSMYLCASSPQLRRQPQHFGDGTRLSIL.

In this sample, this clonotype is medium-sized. CDR3 sequence: CASRRFSQETQYF. The CDR3 DNA follows: TGTGCCAGCAGGAGGTTTTCACAAGAGACCCAGTACTTC. This chain uses TRBV2 with TRBJ2-5, with D uncertain. Germline V gene lookup returns CDR1 SNHLY and CDR2 FYNNEI. V was pared by 6 bases and J by 2 bases, with 10 bases between. The CDR3 length is 13 residues.

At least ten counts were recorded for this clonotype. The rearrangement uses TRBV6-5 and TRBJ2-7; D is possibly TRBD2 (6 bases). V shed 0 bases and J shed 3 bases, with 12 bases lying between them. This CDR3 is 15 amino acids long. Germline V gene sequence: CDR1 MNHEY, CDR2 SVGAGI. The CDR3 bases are TGTGCCAGCAGTTACTCGGGGGGACCGAACTACGAGCAGTACTTC. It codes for CASSYSGGPNYEQYF.

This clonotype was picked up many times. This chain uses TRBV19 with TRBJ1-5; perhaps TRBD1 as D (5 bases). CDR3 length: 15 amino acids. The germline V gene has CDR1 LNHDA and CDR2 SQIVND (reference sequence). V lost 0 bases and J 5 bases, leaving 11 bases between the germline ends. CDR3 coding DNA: TGTGCCAGTAGTATAGAGGCAGGACAATATCAGCCCCAGCATTTT. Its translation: CASSIEAGQYQPQHF.

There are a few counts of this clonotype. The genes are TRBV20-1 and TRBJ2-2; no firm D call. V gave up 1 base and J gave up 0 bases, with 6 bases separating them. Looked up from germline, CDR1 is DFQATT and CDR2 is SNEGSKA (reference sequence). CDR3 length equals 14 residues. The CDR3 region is CSARGEANTGELFF. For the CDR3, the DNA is TGCAGTGCTAGAGGGGAAGCGAACACCGGGGAGCTGTTTTTT.

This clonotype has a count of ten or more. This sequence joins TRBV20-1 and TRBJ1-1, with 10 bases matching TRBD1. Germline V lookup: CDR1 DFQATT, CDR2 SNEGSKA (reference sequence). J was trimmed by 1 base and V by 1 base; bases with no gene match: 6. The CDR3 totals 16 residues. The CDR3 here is CSARAPGQGTNTEAFF. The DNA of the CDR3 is TGCAGTGCTAGAGCTCCGGGACAGGGGACGAACACTGAAGCTTTCTTT.

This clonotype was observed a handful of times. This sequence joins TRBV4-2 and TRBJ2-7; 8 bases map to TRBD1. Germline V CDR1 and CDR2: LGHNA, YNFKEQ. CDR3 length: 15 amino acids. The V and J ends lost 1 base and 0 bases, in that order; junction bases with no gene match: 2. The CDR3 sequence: CASSQADRVSYEQYF. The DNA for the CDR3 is TGTGCCAGCAGCCAAGCGGACAGGGTCTCCTACGAGCAGTACTTC.

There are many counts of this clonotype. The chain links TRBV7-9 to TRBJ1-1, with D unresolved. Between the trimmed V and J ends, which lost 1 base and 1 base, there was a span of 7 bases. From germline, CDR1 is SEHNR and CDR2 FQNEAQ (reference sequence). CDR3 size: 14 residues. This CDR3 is CASSLVEGNTEAFF. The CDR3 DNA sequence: TGTGCCAGCAGCTTAGTTGAAGGGAACACTGAAGCTTTCTTT.

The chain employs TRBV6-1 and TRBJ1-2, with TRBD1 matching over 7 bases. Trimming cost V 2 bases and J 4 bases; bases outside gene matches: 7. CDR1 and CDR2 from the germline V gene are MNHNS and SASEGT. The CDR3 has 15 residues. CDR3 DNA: TGTGCCAGCAGTGAAATAGTACGGGACAGCTATGGCTACACCTTC. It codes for CASSEIVRDSYGYTF.

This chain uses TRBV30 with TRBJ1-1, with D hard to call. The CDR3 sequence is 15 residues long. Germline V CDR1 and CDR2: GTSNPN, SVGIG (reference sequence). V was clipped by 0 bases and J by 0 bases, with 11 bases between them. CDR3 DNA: TGTGCCTGGAGTGTACGGACTTATCTGAACACTGAAGCTTTCTTT. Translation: CAWSVRTYLNTEAFF.

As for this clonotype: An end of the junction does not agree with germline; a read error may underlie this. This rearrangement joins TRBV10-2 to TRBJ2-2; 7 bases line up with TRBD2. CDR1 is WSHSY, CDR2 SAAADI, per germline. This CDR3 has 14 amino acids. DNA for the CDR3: TGCGCCAGCAGAAGCGGGACGCGCACCGGGGAGCTGTCTTTT. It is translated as CASRSGTRTGELSF.

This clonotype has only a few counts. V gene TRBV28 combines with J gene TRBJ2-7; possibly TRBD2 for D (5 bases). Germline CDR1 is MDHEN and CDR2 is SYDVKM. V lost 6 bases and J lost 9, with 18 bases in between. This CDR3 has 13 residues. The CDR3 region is CASSAPGILVQYF. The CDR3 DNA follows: TGTGCCAGCAGCGCCCCGGGGATCCTTGTGCAGTACTTC.

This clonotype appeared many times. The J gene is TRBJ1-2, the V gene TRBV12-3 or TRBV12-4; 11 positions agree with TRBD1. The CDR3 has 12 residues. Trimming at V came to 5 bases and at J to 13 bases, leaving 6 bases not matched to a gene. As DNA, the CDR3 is TGTGCCAGCAGTACCGGACAGGGGGCAGGCACCTTC. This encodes CASSTGQGAGTF.

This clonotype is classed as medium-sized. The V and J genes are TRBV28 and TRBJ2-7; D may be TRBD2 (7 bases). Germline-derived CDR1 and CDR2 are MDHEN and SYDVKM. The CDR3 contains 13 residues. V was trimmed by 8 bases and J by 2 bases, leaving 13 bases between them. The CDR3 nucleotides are TGTGCCAGCCCAAGGGGGGGAGCCTACGAGCAGTACTTC. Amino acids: CASPRGGAYEQYF.

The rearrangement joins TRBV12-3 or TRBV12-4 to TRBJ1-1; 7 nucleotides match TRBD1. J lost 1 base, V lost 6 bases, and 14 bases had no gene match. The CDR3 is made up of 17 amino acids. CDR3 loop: CASSSYGGQGENTEAFF. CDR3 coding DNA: TGTGCCAGCAGCTCATATGGGGGTCAGGGGGAGAACACTGAAGCTTTCTTT.

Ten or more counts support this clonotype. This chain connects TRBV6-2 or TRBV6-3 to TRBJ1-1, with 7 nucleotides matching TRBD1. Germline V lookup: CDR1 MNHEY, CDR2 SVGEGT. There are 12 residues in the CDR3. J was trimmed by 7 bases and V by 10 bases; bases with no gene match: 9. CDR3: CATRTGTDEAFF. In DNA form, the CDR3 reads TGTGCCACCCGGACCGGGACAGATGAAGCTTTCTTT.

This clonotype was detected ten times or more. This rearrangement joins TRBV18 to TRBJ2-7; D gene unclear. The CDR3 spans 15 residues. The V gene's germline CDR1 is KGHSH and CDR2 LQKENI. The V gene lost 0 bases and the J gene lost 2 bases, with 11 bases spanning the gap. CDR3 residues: CASSPPSGMPYEQYF. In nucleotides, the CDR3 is TGTGCCAGCTCACCACCGTCAGGAATGCCCTACGAGCAGTACTTC. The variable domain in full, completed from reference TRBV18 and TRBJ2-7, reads NAGVMQNPRHLVRRRGQEARLRCSPMKGHSHVYWYRQLPEEGLKFMVYLQKENIIDESGMPKERFSAEFPKEGPSILRIQQVVRGDSAAYFCASSPPSGMPYEQYFGPGTRLTVT.

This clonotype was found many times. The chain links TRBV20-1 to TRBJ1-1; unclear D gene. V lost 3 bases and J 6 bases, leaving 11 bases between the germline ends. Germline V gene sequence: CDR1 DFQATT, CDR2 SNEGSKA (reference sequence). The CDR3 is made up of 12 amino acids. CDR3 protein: CSARWPFAEAFF. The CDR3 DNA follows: TGCAGTGCTAGGTGGCCTTTCGCTGAAGCTTTCTTT.

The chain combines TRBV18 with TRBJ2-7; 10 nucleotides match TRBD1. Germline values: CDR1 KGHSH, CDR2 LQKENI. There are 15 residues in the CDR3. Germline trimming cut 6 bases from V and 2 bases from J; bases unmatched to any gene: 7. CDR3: CASSRGQGDTYEQYF. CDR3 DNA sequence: TGTGCCAGCTCGCGCGGACAGGGGGATACCTACGAGCAGTACTTC. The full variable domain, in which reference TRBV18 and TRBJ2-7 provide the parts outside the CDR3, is NAGVMQNPRHLVRRRGQEARLRCSPMKGHSHVYWYRQLPEEGLKFMVYLQKENIIDESGMPKERFSAEFPKEGPSILRIQQVVRGDSAAYFCASSRGQGDTYEQYFGPGTRLTVT.

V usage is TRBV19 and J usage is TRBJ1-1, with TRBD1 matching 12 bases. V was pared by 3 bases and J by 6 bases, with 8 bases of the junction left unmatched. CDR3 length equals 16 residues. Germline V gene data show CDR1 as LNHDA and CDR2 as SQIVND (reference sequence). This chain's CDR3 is CASSILGGQGASEAFF. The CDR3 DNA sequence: TGTGCCAGTAGTATCTTAGGGGGACAGGGGGCATCTGAAGCTTTCTTT.

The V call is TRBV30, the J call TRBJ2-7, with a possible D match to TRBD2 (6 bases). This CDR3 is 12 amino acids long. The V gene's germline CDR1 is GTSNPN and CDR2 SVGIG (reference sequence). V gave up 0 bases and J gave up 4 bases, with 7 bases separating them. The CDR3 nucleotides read TGTGCCTGGAGTGTTGGGACTTACGAGCAGTACTTC. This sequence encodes CAWSVGTYEQYF.

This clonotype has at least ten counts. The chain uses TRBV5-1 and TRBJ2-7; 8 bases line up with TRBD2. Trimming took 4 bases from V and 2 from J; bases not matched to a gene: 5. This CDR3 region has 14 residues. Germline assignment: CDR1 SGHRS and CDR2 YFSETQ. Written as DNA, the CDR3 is TGCGCCAGCAGCCTTGTTAGCGGGACCTACGAGCAGTACTTC. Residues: CASSLVSGTYEQYF.

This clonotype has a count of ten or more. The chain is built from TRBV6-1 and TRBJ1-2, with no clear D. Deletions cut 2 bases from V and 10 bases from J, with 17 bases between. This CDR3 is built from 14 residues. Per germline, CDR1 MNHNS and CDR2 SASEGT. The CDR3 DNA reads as TGTGCCAGCAGTGAAACGGGTCGCCCGGAGGACTACACCTTC. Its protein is CASSETGRPEDYTF.

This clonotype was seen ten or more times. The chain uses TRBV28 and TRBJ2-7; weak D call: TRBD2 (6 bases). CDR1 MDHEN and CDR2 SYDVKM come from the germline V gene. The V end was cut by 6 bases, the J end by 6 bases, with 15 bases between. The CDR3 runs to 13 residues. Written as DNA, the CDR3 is TGTGCCAGCAGCCGGGGGAAAGGATTCGAGCAGTACTTC. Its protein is CASSRGKGFEQYF.

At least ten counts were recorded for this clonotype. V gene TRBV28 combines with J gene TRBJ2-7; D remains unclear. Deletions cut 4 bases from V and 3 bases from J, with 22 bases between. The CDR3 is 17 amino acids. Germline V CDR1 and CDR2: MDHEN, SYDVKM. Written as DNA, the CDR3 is TGTGCCAGCAGTTCTCCCCGCAACATTAACCCCAGCTACGAGCAGTACTTC. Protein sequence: CASSSPRNINPSYEQYF.

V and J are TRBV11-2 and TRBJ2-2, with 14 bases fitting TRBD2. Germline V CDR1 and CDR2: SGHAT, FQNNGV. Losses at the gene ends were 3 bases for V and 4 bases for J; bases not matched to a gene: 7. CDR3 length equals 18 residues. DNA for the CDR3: TGTGCCAGCAGCTTGAGGGGGACTAGCGGGAGTGGCACCGGGGAGCTGTTTTTT. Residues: CASSLRGTSGSGTGELFF.